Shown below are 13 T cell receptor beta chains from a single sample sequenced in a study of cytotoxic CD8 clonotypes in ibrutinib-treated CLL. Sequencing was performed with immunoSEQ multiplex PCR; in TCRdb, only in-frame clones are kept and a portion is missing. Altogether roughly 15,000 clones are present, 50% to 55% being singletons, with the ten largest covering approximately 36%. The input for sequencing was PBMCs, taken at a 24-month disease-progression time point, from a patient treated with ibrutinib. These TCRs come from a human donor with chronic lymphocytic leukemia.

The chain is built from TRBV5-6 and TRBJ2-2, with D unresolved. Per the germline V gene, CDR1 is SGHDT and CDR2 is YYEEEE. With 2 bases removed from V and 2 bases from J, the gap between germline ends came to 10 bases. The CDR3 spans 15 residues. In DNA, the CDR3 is TGTGCCAGCAGCTTAAGGGCAGATAACACCGGGGAGCTGTTTTTT. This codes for CASSLRADNTGELFF.

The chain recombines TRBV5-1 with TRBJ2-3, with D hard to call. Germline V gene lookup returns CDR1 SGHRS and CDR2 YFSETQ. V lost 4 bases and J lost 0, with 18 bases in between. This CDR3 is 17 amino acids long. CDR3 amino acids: CASSVNPGPESTDTQYF. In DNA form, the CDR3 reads TGCGCCAGCAGCGTAAACCCCGGGCCGGAGAGCACAGATACGCAGTATTTT.

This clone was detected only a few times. CDR3 DNA: TGTGCCAGCAGCCCCCTGGGGCAGCCCCAGCATTTT. It specifies CASSPLGQPQHF. The gene calls are TRBV5-5 and TRBJ1-5; D not resolved. From germline, CDR1 is SGHKS and CDR2 YYEKEE (reference sequence). V was pared by 4 bases and J by 7 bases, with 9 bases between. This CDR3 region has 12 residues.

The CDR3 is CASSPVGGADETQYF. As DNA, the CDR3 is TGTGCCAGCAGCCCCGTCGGGGGGGCTGATGAGACCCAGTACTTC. The V call is TRBV7-9, the J call TRBJ2-5; TRBD2 matches 8 bases. Germline assignment: CDR1 SEHNR and CDR2 FQNEAQ (reference sequence). V lost 5 bases to trimming and J lost 5 bases; unmatched junction nucleotides: 10. The CDR3 consists of 15 residues.

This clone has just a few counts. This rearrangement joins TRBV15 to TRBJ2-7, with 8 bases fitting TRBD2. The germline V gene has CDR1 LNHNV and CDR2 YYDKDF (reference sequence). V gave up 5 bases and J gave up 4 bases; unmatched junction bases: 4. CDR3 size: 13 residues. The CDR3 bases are TGTGCCACCAGCCCGGGGGGGTATTACGAGCAGTACTTC. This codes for CATSPGGYYEQYF.

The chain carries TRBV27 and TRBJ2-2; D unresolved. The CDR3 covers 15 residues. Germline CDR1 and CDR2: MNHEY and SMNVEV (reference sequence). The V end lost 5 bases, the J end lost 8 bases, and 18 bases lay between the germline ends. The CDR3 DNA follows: TGTGCCAGCAGTATCAGTCAACGAACATGGGGGGAGCTGTTTTTT. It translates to CASSISQRTWGELFF.

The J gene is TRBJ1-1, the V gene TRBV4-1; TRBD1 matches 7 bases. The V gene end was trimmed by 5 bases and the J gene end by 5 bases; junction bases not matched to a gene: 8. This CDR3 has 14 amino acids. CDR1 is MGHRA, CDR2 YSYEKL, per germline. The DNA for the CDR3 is TGCGCCAGCAGCGTAGAAACAGGGGTAACTGAAGCTTTCTTT. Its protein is CASSVETGVTEAFF.

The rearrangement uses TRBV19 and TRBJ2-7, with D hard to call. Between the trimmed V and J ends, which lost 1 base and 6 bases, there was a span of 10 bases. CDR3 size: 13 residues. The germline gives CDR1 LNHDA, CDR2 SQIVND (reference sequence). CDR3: CASSIAPRSEQYF. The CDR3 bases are TGTGCCAGTAGTATAGCGCCGAGGAGCGAGCAGTACTTC.

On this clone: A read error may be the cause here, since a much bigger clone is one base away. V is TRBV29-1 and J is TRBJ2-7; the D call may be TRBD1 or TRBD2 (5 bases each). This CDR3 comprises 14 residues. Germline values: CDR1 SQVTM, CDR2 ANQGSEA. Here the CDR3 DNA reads TGCAGAGTATCCCGGGACCCTAGTAATTACGAGCAGTACTTC. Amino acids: CRVSRDPSNYEQYF.

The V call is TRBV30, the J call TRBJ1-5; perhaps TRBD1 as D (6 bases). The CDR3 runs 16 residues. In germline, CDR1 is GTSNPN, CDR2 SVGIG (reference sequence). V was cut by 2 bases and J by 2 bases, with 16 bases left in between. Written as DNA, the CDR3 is TGTGCCTGGAGTATTCCCAGGGGATATGGCAATCAGCCCCAGCATTTT. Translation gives CAWSIPRGYGNQPQHF.

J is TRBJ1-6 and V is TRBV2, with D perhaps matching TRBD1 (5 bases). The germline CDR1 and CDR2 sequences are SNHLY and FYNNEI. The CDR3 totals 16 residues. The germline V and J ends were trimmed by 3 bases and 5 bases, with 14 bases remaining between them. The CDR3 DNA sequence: TGTGCCAGCAGTGACCAGGGAGTTCTCAATAATTCACCCCTCCACTTT. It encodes CASSDQGVLNNSPLHF.

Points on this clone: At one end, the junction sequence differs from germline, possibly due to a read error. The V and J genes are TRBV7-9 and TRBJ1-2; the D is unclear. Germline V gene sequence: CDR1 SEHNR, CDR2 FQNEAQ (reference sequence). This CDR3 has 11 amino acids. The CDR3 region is CASSYDNGNTF. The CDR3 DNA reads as TGTGCCAGCAGCTACGACAATGGCAACACCTTC.

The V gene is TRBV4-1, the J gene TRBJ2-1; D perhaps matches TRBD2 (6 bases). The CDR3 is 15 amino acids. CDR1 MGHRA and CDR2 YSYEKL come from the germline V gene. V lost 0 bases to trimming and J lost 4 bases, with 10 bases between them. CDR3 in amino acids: CASSQDYAGYNEQFF. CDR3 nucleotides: TGCGCCAGCAGCCAAGATTATGCGGGGTACAATGAGCAGTTCTTC.